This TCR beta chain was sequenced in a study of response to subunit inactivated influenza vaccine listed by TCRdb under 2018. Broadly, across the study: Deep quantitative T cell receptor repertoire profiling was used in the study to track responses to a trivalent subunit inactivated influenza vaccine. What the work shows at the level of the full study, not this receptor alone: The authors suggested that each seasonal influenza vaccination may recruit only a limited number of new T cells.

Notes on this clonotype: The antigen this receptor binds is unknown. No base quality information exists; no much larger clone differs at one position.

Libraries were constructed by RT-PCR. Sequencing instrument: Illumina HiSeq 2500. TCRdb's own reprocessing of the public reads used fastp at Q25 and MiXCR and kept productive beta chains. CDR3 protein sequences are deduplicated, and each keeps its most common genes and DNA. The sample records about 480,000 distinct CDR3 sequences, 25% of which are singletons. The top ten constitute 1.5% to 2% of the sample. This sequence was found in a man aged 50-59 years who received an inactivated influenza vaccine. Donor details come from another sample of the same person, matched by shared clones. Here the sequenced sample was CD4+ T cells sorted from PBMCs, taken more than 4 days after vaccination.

The sequenced DNA: TGTGCCAGCAGCAAAGGCGGGAACCAAGAGACCCAGTACTTC. This sequence encodes CASSKGGNQETQYF. The chain is made from TRBV7-9 and TRBJ2-5, with TRBD2 tentatively as D gene (6 bases match). Reading the germline V gene (reference sequence) gives CDR1 SEHNR and CDR2 FQNEAQ. The cysteine opens and the phenylalanine closes a CDR3 of 14 amino acids. The retained sequence is limited to the CDR3, 42 bases, with the frame set at the first base. The V end loses 5 bases and the J end loses 0 bases, and a stretch of 10 bases separates them.